A single sample gave rise to the 26 T cell receptor beta chains below, sequenced in a study of T cells in Graves' hyperthyroidism and ophthalmopathy. RNA transcripts yielded amplified TCR beta CDR3 regions. TCR CDR3 regions were first amplified by RT-PCR with HTBI primers. TCRdb ran MiXCR on the multiplex PCR reads and lists one entry per CDR3 protein. Of 250,000 to 350,000 distinct CDR3 sequences listed, 16% were seen once; the top ten hold around 35%. Source material: blood. These receptors were taken from a man aged 25 to 45 with Graves' hyperthyroidism.

This clonotype was counted a few times. The rearrangement links TRBV20-1 to TRBJ2-5; D remains unclear. V gave up 1 base and J gave up 4 bases, with 10 bases separating them. The CDR3 totals 13 residues. The V gene's germline CDR1 is DFQATT and CDR2 SNEGSKA (reference sequence). Here the CDR3 reads CSARVTAPETQYF. DNA for the CDR3: TGCAGTGCTAGAGTTACAGCCCCAGAGACCCAGTACTTC.

As regards this clonotype: A much larger clone sits a single nucleotide away, making a read error possible. This chain links TRBV5-1 with TRBJ1-1; 8 bases are a match to TRBD1. The CDR3 consists of 14 residues. The V gene end was trimmed by 5 bases and the J gene end by 4 bases; junction bases not matched to a gene: 7. CDR1 and CDR2 from the germline V gene are SGHRS and YFSETQ. The CDR3 protein is CASRETGVSTEAFF. CDR3 bases: TGCGCCAGCAGGGAGACAGGGGTGAGCACTGAAGCTTTCTTT.

At least ten counts were recorded for this clonotype. This sequence joins TRBV6-2 or TRBV6-3 and TRBJ1-1; D is perhaps TRBD1 (6 bases). Germline V gene sequence: CDR1 MNHEY, CDR2 SVGEGT. The ends were cut back, 0 bases at V and 2 bases at J, with 16 bases in the middle. The CDR3 loop spans 17 amino acids. CDR3 in DNA: TGTGCCAGCAGTTACTCAGGCAGGGGACTACAAAACACTGAAGCTTTCTTT. Its protein product is CASSYSGRGLQNTEAFF.

The table lists this clonotype with a count of one. A much more abundant neighbour one base away suggests this may be a read error. This rearrangement joins TRBV10-3 to TRBJ2-1; D possibly corresponds to TRBD1 (6 bases). This CDR3 spans 14 amino acids. Trimming removed 4 bases at V and 8 bases at J, with 15 bases between. CDR1 and CDR2 from the germline V gene are ENHRY and SYGVKD. The CDR3 region has the DNA TGTGCCATCAGTGTTAGGGCAGGGGACCATGAGCAGTTCTTC. It translates to CAISVRAGDHEQFF.

This clonotype appeared a few times. This sequence joins TRBV30 and TRBJ2-7; 8 nucleotides align to TRBD1. CDR1 GTSNPN and CDR2 SVGIG come from the germline V gene (reference sequence). The CDR3 consists of 13 residues. V trimming: 4 bases; J trimming: 3 bases; junction bases outside the gene matches: 5. CDR3 protein: CAWMPGQVYEQYF. The DNA for the CDR3 is TGTGCCTGGATGCCGGGACAGGTCTACGAGCAGTACTTC.

Note on this clonotype: A read error may be the cause here, since a much bigger clone is one base away. The CDR3 here is CTISESDRSNEKLFF. The CDR3 coding sequence is TGTACCATCAGTGAGTCGGACAGGTCCAATGAAAAACTGTTTTTT. The rearrangement uses TRBV10-3 and TRBJ1-4; 7 positions match TRBD1. CDR1 ENHRY and CDR2 SYGVKD come from the germline V gene. There are 15 residues in the CDR3.

This clonotype was seen a few times. The chain links TRBV28 to TRBJ2-5; possibly TRBD2 for D (5 bases). There are 15 residues in the CDR3. Germline values: CDR1 MDHEN, CDR2 SYDVKM. V was clipped by 7 bases and J by 5 bases, with 20 bases between them. The CDR3 spells CASNWARGGGETQYF. The CDR3 DNA sequence: TGTGCCAGCAATTGGGCCCGGGGTGGTGGGGAGACCCAGTACTTC.

This clonotype was observed at least ten times. The V gene is TRBV28, the J gene TRBJ1-1; D gene ambiguous. This CDR3 is 14 amino acids long. The V end was cut by 3 bases, the J end by 0 bases, with 8 bases between. CDR1 and CDR2 from the germline V gene are MDHEN and SYDVKM. The CDR3 sequence: CASSFGLLNTEAFF. CDR3 DNA: TGTGCCAGCAGTTTTGGACTCCTGAACACTGAAGCTTTCTTT.

This clonotype was recorded a few times. The rearrangement uses TRBV20-1 and TRBJ2-3, with D unresolved. CDR3 length: 13 residues. CDR1 is DFQATT and CDR2 is SNEGSKA in the germline V gene (reference sequence). This CDR3 reads CSSEKEDADTQYF. The CDR3 nucleotides are TGCAGCTCGGAGAAAGAGGATGCAGATACGCAGTATTTT.

The V call is TRBV25-1, the J call TRBJ1-2; 7 bases agree with TRBD1. In germline, CDR1 is MGHDK, CDR2 SYGVNS. V shed 3 bases, J shed 4 bases, and the junction held 8 bases outside the gene matches. The CDR3 sequence is 15 residues long. The CDR3 is CASSDPETGIYGYTF. Here the CDR3 DNA reads TGTGCCAGCAGTGATCCCGAGACAGGGATCTATGGCTACACCTTC.

The chain joins TRBV6-1 to TRBJ1-6; D is uncertain. Per germline, CDR1 MNHNS and CDR2 SASEGT. V was trimmed by 0 bases and J by 9 bases, leaving 15 bases between them. The CDR3 covers 16 residues. The CDR3 reads CASSEAGHRRTSPLHF. The CDR3 DNA sequence: TGTGCCAGCAGTGAAGCGGGTCACAGACGGACTTCACCCCTCCACTTT.

Many counts were recorded for this clonotype. This chain uses TRBV30 with TRBJ1-1; D gene unclear. This CDR3 is built from 13 residues. With 3 bases removed from V and 10 bases from J, the gap between germline ends came to 18 bases. The germline gives CDR1 GTSNPN, CDR2 SVGIG (reference sequence). Here the CDR3 reads CAWSPIAGVSAFF. The DNA for the CDR3 is TGTGCCTGGAGCCCAATTGCGGGAGTGTCAGCTTTCTTT.

This clonotype was seen more than once but under ten times. The rearrangement uses TRBV7-9 and TRBJ1-4, with TRBD1 as a possible D gene (5 bases). The germline V and J ends were trimmed by 8 bases and 8 bases, with 15 bases remaining between them. Germline V gene sequence: CDR1 SEHNR, CDR2 FQNEAQ (reference sequence). The CDR3 runs 13 residues. The CDR3 DNA reads TGTGCCAGCGCTTGGGGTGACAGAGAAAAACTGTTTTTT. Translating gives CASAWGDREKLFF.

This clonotype has a count of ten or more. This chain joins TRBV3-1 and TRBJ2-1, with a weak D call TRBD2 (6 bases). The CDR3 runs to 14 residues. The germline V gene encodes CDR1 LGHDT and CDR2 YNNKEL (reference sequence). Trimming took 4 bases from V and 12 from J, leaving 19 bases between them. CDR3 sequence: CASSRRAGSRGQFF. The CDR3 nucleotides are TGTGCCAGCAGCCGGAGGGCCGGTTCACGTGGGCAGTTCTTC.

This clonotype was detected a few times. The chain uses TRBV3-1 and TRBJ2-5, with 12 bases identical to TRBD2. The germline V gene has CDR1 LGHDT and CDR2 YNNKEL (reference sequence). The CDR3 extends over 17 amino acids. Unmatched junction bases numbered 8, after V lost 2 bases and J lost 4 bases. CDR3 sequence (DNA): TGTGCCAGCAGCCAAAAGACTAGCGGGAGTATCGCAGAGACCCAGTACTTC. It codes for CASSQKTSGSIAETQYF.

This clonotype showed up just a few times. The CDR3 DNA follows: TGTGCCACCAGCCACGGGACTGGAAGCACAGATACGCAGTATTTT. This translates into CATSHGTGSTDTQYF. The chain is built from TRBV24-1 and TRBJ2-3; tentative D call: TRBD2 (6 bases). The V gene lost 7 bases and the J gene lost 0 bases, with 13 bases spanning the gap. This CDR3 spans 15 amino acids. Germline lookup yields CDR1 KGHDR and CDR2 SFDVKD.

The gene calls are TRBV25-1 and TRBJ2-7; TRBD1 aligns across 11 bases. Per germline, CDR1 MGHDK and CDR2 SYGVNS. The CDR3 is made up of 16 amino acids. With 4 bases clipped from V and 6 bases from J, the junction kept 11 bases outside the gene matches. This CDR3 reads CASSGQPGQGGREQYF. The CDR3 bases are TGTGCCAGCAGTGGACAACCGGGACAGGGGGGACGCGAGCAGTACTTC.

This clonotype was detected many times. The V gene is TRBV18, the J gene TRBJ2-7; D tentatively reads TRBD1 or TRBD2 (5 bases each). CDR1 is KGHSH and CDR2 is LQKENI in the germline V gene. CDR3 length: 12 residues. V was trimmed by 6 bases and J by 5 bases, leaving 11 bases between them. CDR3 nucleotides: TGTGCCAGCTCTCTCGGGGACCACGAGCAGTACTTC. Its translation is CASSLGDHEQYF.

This clonotype was recorded many times. The V and J genes are TRBV11-2 and TRBJ2-1; D unresolved. Looked up from germline, CDR1 is SGHAT and CDR2 is FQNNGV. This CDR3 is 15 amino acids long. Trimming stripped 5 bases from V and 6 bases from J, with 17 bases between. The CDR3 is CASSTGGLLRNEQFF. The CDR3 DNA reads as TGTGCCAGCAGCACCGGTGGGCTCCTTCGCAATGAGCAGTTCTTC.

Comment on this clonotype: A read error is possible here, since a much larger clone lies one base away. This CDR3 is missing its conserved last phenylalanine or tryptophan, likely due to a read error. The chain carries TRBV11-3 and TRBJ2-1; 7 bases are a match to TRBD2. There are 17 residues in the CDR3. Germline trimming cut 5 bases from V and 0 bases from J; bases unmatched to any gene: 10. CDR1 is SGHNT, CDR2 YENEEA, per germline. The CDR3 spells CASSPPSRDYSYNEQFS. CDR3 bases: TGTGCCAGCAGCCCACCCTCTCGGGACTACTCCTACAATGAGCAGTTCTCC.

The chain joins TRBV9 to TRBJ2-3; a possible D gene is TRBD2 (6 bases). Trimming removed 1 base at V and 5 bases at J, with 11 bases between. From germline, CDR1 is SGDLS and CDR2 YYNGEE. This CDR3 region has 14 residues. The CDR3 coding sequence is TGTGCCAGCAGCGTAACCGGGAGAGGAGATACGCAGTATTTT. Amino acids: CASSVTGRGDTQYF.

This clonotype occurred many times. The CDR3 sequence is CASSPFSQMNTEAFF. CDR3 coding DNA: TGTGCCAGCTCACCATTTTCCCAGATGAACACTGAAGCTTTCTTT. V is TRBV18 and J is TRBJ1-1; D not certain. Germline V gene data show CDR1 as KGHSH and CDR2 as LQKENI. CDR3 size: 15 residues. V lost 2 bases and J lost 0, with 10 bases in between. Looking up the rest from reference TRBV18 and TRBJ1-1 gives the full variable domain: NAGVMQNPRHLVRRRGQEARLRCSPMKGHSHVYWYRQLPEEGLKFMVYLQKENIIDESGMPKERFSAEFPKEGPSILRIQQVVRGDSAAYFCASSPFSQMNTEAFFGQGTRLTVV.

This clonotype was seen at least ten times. The gene calls are TRBV18 and TRBJ2-7; D is ambiguous. CDR1 is KGHSH and CDR2 is LQKENI in the germline V gene. V was clipped by 6 bases and J by 2 bases, with 8 bases between them. The CDR3 has 12 residues. The CDR3 coding sequence is TGTGCCAGCTCTCCGGGCCCCTACGAGCAGTACTTC. It specifies CASSPGPYEQYF.

The chain is built from TRBV4-1 and TRBJ2-1; a weak D match, TRBD2 (5 bases). V was clipped by 4 bases and J by 8 bases, with 21 bases between them. In germline, CDR1 is MGHRA, CDR2 YSYEKL. This CDR3 has 16 amino acids. CDR3 region: CASSLQLGVRADEQFF. Written as DNA, the CDR3 is TGCGCCAGCAGCCTCCAACTCGGCGTGCGGGCGGATGAGCAGTTCTTC.

The chain employs TRBV28 and TRBJ1-4, with TRBD1 identical over 7 bases. The CDR3 contains 17 residues. CDR1 and CDR2 (germline): MDHEN, SYDVKM. V lost 5 bases, J lost 8 bases, and 17 bases stayed unmatched. CDR3 sequence reads: CASSAAGRDSHGEKLFF. As DNA, the CDR3 is TGTGCCAGCAGTGCTGCCGGACGGGACAGCCACGGGGAAAAACTGTTTTTT.

There are a few counts of this clonotype. V gene TRBV6-2 or TRBV6-3 combines with J gene TRBJ2-1; 8 bases map to TRBD2. V gave up 7 bases and J gave up 7 bases; unmatched junction bases: 12. This CDR3 has 15 amino acids. Germline loops: CDR1 MNHEY, CDR2 SVGEGT. This CDR3 reads CASTPFEREMNEQFF. The DNA for the CDR3 is TGTGCCAGCACCCCTTTTGAGCGGGAGATGAATGAGCAGTTCTTC.